This TCR beta chain is drawn from a study of CD8 T cells in ankylosing spondylitis. Study findings and constraints: Reportedly, matched ankylosing spondylitis synovial fluid was significantly enriched for disease-linked clones. With a CD8+ phenotype, disease-linked clones were relatively rare in peripheral blood. Some of these motif variants have turned up before, in reports on reactive arthritis synovial fluid and blood. Typical of ankylosing spondylitis blood, it appeared, was a TCR beta motif of under 10 highly homologous variants.

This clonotype turned up a few times. Its specificity is not known. MiXCR was run by TCRdb on the 5' RACE reads, yielding one entry per CDR3 protein. Of around 120,000 distinct CDR3 sequences listed, around 15% are singletons. V lost 1 base, J lost 2 bases, and 4 bases stayed unmatched. Germline CDR1 SGHDT, CDR2 YYEEEE. The CDR3 is made up of 15 amino acids. The chain links TRBV5-6 to TRBJ2-3; 7 bases agree with TRBD2. Sample: blood, either unsorted or a sorted T cell fraction (not recorded which). The TCR was taken from a female donor with ankylosing spondylitis or in good health (not recorded which). The CDR3 here is CASSLPSGYTDTQYF. In DNA form, the CDR3 reads TGTGCCAGCAGCTTGCCTAGCGGATACACAGATACGCAGTATTTT. The full variable domain, with the rest looked up from reference TRBV5-6 and TRBJ2-3, is DAGVTQSPTHLIKTRGQQVTLRCSPKSGHDTVSWYQQALGQGPQFIFQYYEEEERQRGNFPDRFSGHQFPNYSSELNVNALLLGDSALYLCASSLPSGYTDTQYFGPGTRLTVL.